These 15 T cell receptor beta chains were all obtained from the same sample, sequenced in a study of cytomegalovirus exposure and HLA in healthy donors. Primers: 60 Vbeta forward and 13 Jbeta reverse. Sequenced by immunoSEQ multiplex PCR; TCRdb stores in-frame clones only, minus some. This sample carries about 130,000 clones, around 70% of them seen once, and the ten largest clones take approximately 2.1%. The sample taken for sequencing was PBMCs. The receptors were gathered from a middle-aged woman in good health and CMV-seropositive.

CDR3: CASRTSGVNYGYTF. The CDR3, as DNA: TGTGCCAGTAGGACGTCCGGGGTAAACTATGGCTACACCTTC. The rearrangement links TRBV19 to TRBJ1-2; the D is unclear. The CDR3 spans 14 residues. Germline V gives CDR1 LNHDA, CDR2 SQIVND (reference sequence). V was cut by 6 bases and J by 2 bases, with 13 bases left in between.

CDR3 DNA sequence: TGTGCCATCAGTGAGGGGAGTGAGCAGTTCTTC. Residues: CAISEGSEQFF. This chain connects TRBV10-3 to TRBJ2-1; a weak D match, TRBD2 (5 bases). The CDR3 totals 11 residues. The germline gives CDR1 ENHRY, CDR2 SYGVKD. The V end was cut by 2 bases, the J end by 9 bases, with 5 bases between.

V usage is TRBV7-9 and J usage is TRBJ2-7, with 10 bases aligning to TRBD1. J gave up 2 bases and V 4 bases, and 8 bases lay outside the gene matches. CDR1 is SEHNR and CDR2 is FQNEAQ in the germline V gene (reference sequence). The CDR3 loop spans 16 amino acids. This chain's CDR3 is CASSSLRDRGPYEQYF. The CDR3 DNA is TGTGCCAGCAGCTCCCTCCGGGACAGGGGCCCCTACGAGCAGTACTTC.

The chain has TRBV5-1 and TRBJ1-1; D call uncertain. CDR1 and CDR2 from the germline V gene are SGHRS and YFSETQ. The CDR3 consists of 12 residues. Trimming shortened V by 3 bases and J by 7 bases, and 10 bases separated the two germline ends. CDR3 amino acids: CASSSARSEAFF. Here the CDR3 DNA reads TGCGCCAGCAGCTCCGCCCGCAGTGAAGCTTTCTTT.

This chain connects TRBV9 to TRBJ2-7; D remains ambiguous. Trimming shortened V by 1 base and J by 0 bases, and 8 bases separated the two germline ends. The germline V gene encodes CDR1 SGDLS and CDR2 YYNGEE. The CDR3 sequence is 14 residues long. CDR3 in DNA: TGTGCCAGCAGCGTAACAGCAGCCTCCTACGAGCAGTACTTC. Amino acids: CASSVTAASYEQYF.

As concerns this clone: Other DNA sequences of this sample code for an identical CDR3. The rearrangement uses TRBV7-6 and TRBJ2-1, with 9 bases that match TRBD1. This CDR3 region has 15 residues. With V trimmed by 4 bases and J by 6 bases, 7 bases remained unmatched. Germline CDR1 reads SGHVS; CDR2 reads FNYEAQ. The CDR3, as DNA: TGTGCCAGCAGCTCCGGGACAGGGACCTTCAATGAGCAGTTCTTC. Amino acid sequence: CASSSGTGTFNEQFF.

The rearrangement links TRBV7-6 to TRBJ2-3; 7 positions match TRBD1. This CDR3 region has 15 residues. Losses at the gene ends were 3 bases for V and 2 bases for J; bases not matched to a gene: 5. Germline V CDR1 and CDR2: SGHVS, FNYEAQ. This chain's CDR3 is CASSFATGITDTQYF. The CDR3, as DNA: TGTGCCAGCAGCTTCGCGACAGGGATCACAGATACGCAGTATTTT.

The chain carries TRBV7-9 and TRBJ2-3; TRBD1 matches at 7 bases. V was pared by 6 bases and J by 4 bases, with 10 bases of the junction left unmatched. Germline-derived CDR1 and CDR2 are SEHNR and FQNEAQ (reference sequence). The CDR3 length is 15 residues. CDR3 in DNA: TGTGCCAGCAGTAATCAGGGGGACGGCGCAGATACGCAGTATTTT. As protein: CASSNQGDGADTQYF.

The genes are TRBV7-9 and TRBJ1-2, with D hard to call. This CDR3 is built from 15 residues. The germline V gene has CDR1 SEHNR and CDR2 FQNEAQ (reference sequence). The ends were cut back, 5 bases at V and 5 bases at J, with 18 bases in the middle. The CDR3 protein is CASSLDNGRGYGYTF. DNA of the CDR3: TGTGCCAGCAGCCTAGATAACGGGCGGGGATATGGCTACACCTTC. Looking up the rest from reference TRBV7-9 and TRBJ1-2 gives the full variable domain: DTGVSQNPRHKITKRGQNVTFRCDPISEHNRLYWYRQTLGQGPEFLTYFQNEAQLEKSRLLSDRFSAERPKGSFSTLEIQRTEQGDSAMYLCASSLDNGRGYGYTFGSGTRLTVV.

This clone has just a few counts. This chain links TRBV11-3 with TRBJ1-1; tentative D call: TRBD1 (5 bases). V gave up 5 bases and J gave up 2 bases, with 9 bases separating them. The CDR3 consists of 13 residues. Germline lookup yields CDR1 SGHNT and CDR2 YENEEA. This CDR3 is CASSVTGNTEAFF. CDR3 nucleotides: TGTGCCAGCAGCGTAACAGGTAACACTGAAGCTTTCTTT. The complete variable domain, with remaining parts taken from reference TRBV11-3 and TRBJ1-1, reads EAGVVQSPRYKIIEKKQPVAFWCNPISGHNTLYWYLQNLGQGPELLIRYENEEAVDDSQLPKDRFSAERLKGVDSTLKIQPAELGDSAVYLCASSVTGNTEAFFGQGTRLTVV.

The CDR3 loop is CSVAKGPNQPQHF. The CDR3 DNA reads as TGCAGCGTCGCGAAGGGGCCGAATCAGCCCCAGCATTTT. The chain uses TRBV29-1 and TRBJ1-5; tentatively, D is TRBD1 (5 bases). The CDR3 spans 13 residues. The V end lost 6 bases, the J end lost 4 bases, and 13 bases lay between the germline ends. Germline V gene lookup returns CDR1 SQVTM and CDR2 ANQGSEA.

This chain links TRBV7-8 with TRBJ1-1; D gene uncertain. The germline V gene encodes CDR1 SGHVS and CDR2 FQNEAQ. Trimming took off 3 bases at V and 7 bases at J, with 12 bases between the two ends. This CDR3 is built from 13 residues. CDR3 sequence: CASSFSSGSEAFF. DNA of the CDR3: TGTGCCAGCAGCTTTAGCTCGGGGAGTGAAGCTTTCTTT.

The V and J genes are TRBV7-6 and TRBJ1-1; the match to TRBD1 covers 7 bases. The CDR3 consists of 14 residues. Germline values: CDR1 SGHVS, CDR2 FNYEAQ. V shed 7 bases and J 7 bases; nucleotides not matched to a gene: 12. The CDR3 coding sequence is TGTGCCAGCATCCTTAGGGTAGGGGGCGGTGAAGCTTTCTTT. This codes for CASILRVGGGEAFF.

The chain has TRBV7-3 and TRBJ2-3; 7 nucleotides align to TRBD2. V lost 3 bases, J lost 0 bases, and 3 bases stayed unmatched. The CDR3 loop spans 15 amino acids. Germline V lookup: CDR1 SGHTA, CDR2 FQGTGA. CDR3 DNA: TGTGCCAGCAGCTTCGGGCGGGGGAGCACAGATACGCAGTATTTT. Protein sequence: CASSFGRGSTDTQYF.

The CDR3 reads CASSVASGSYEQYF. The CDR3 nucleotides read TGTGCCAGCAGCGTAGCGAGCGGATCCTACGAGCAGTACTTC. V usage is TRBV9 and J usage is TRBJ2-7; D possibly corresponds to TRBD2 (5 bases). The CDR3 is made up of 14 amino acids. The V end lost 0 bases, the J end lost 1 base, and 8 bases lay between the germline ends. Germline assignment: CDR1 SGDLS and CDR2 YYNGEE.